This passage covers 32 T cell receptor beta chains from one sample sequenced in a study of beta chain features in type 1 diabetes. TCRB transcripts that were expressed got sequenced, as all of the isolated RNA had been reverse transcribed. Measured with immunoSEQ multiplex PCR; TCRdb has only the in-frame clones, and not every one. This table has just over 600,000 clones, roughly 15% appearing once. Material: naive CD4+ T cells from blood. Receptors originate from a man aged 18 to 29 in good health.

The CDR3 DNA reads TGCGCCAGCAGCCAAGGGGGACAGGGCGGGTTTGGCTACACCTTC. Translation: CASSQGGQGGFGYTF. The rearrangement uses TRBV4-1 and TRBJ1-2; TRBD1 matches at 9 bases. The V segment lost 1 base and the J segment 7 bases; nucleotides outside the gene matches: 7. Germline V lookup: CDR1 MGHRA, CDR2 YSYEKL. CDR3 length equals 15 residues.

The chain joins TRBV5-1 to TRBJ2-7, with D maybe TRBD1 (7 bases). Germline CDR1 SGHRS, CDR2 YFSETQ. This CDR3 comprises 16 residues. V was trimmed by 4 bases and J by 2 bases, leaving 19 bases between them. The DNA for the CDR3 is TGCGCCAGCAGCCCCCAGGGGGGCAGCATGACCTACGAGCAGTACTTC. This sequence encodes CASSPQGGSMTYEQYF.

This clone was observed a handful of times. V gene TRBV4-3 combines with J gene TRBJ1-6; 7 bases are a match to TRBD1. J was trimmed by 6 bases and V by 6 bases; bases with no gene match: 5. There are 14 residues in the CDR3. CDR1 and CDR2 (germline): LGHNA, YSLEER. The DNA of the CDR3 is TGCGCCAGCAGACACGGGACAGCTAATTCACCCCTCCACTTT. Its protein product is CASRHGTANSPLHF.

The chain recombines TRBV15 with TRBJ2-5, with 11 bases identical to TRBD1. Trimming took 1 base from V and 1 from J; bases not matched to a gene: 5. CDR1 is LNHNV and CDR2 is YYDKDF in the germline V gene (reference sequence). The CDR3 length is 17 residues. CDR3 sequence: CATSRVWGTGGQETQYF. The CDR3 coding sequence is TGTGCCACCAGCAGAGTTTGGGGGACAGGGGGCCAAGAGACCCAGTACTTC. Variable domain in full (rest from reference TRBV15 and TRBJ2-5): DAMVIQNPRYQVTQFGKPVTLSCSQTLNHNVMYWYQQKSSQAPKLLFHYYDKDFNNEADTPDNFQSRRPNTSFCFLDIRSPGLGDTAMYLCATSRVWGTGGQETQYFGPGTRLLVL.

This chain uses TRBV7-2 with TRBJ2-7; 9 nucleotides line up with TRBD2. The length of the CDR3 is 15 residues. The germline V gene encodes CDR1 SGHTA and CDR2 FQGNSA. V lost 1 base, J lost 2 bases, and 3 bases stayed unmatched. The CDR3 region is CASSLEAGGPYEQYF. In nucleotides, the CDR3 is TGTGCCAGCAGCTTAGAGGCGGGAGGGCCCTACGAGCAGTACTTC.

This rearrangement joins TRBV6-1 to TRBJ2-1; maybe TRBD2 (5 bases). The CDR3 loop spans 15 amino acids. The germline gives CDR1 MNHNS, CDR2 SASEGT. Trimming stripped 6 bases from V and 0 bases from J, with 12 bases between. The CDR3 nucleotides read TGTGCCAGCAGGGACTTACGAAGCTCCTACAATGAGCAGTTCTTC. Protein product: CASRDLRSSYNEQFF.

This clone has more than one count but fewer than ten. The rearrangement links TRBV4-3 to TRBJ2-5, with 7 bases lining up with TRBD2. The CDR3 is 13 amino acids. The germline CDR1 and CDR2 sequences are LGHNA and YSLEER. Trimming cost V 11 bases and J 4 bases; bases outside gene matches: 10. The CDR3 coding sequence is TGCGCCTCAAGCAGGGAGGGAAGAGAGACCCAGTACTTC. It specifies CASSREGRETQYF.

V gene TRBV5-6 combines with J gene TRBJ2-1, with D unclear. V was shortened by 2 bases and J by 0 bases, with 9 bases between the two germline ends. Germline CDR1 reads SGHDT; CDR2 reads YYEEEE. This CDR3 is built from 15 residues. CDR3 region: CASSFWANSYNEQFF. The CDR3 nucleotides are TGTGCCAGCAGCTTCTGGGCCAACTCCTACAATGAGCAGTTCTTC.

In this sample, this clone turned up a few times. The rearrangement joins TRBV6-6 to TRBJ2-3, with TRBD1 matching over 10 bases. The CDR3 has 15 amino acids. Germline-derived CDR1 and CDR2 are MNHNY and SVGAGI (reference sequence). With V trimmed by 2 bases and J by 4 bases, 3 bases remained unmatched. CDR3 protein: CASSYDRGLADTQYF. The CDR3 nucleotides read TGTGCCAGCAGTTACGACAGGGGGCTGGCAGATACGCAGTATTTT.

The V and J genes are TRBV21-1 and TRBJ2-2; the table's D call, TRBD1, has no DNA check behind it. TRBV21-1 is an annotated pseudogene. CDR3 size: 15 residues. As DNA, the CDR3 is TGTGCCAGCAGCGCCCGGGACAGGGGGCGTCGGGAGCTGTTTTTT. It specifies CASSARDRGRRELFF.

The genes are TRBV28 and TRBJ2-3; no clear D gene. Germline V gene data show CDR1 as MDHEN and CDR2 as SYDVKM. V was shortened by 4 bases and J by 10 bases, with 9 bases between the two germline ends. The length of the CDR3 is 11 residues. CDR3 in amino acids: CASSSARAQYF. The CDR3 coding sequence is TGTGCCAGCAGTTCTGCTAGGGCGCAGTATTTT.

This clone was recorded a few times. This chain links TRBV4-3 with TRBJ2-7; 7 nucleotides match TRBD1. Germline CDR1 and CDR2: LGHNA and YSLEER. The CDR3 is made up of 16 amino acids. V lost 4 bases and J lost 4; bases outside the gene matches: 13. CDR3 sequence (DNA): TGCGCCAGCAGCCGAGAAGACAGGGTTTCGCTTTACGAGCAGTACTTC. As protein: CASSREDRVSLYEQYF.

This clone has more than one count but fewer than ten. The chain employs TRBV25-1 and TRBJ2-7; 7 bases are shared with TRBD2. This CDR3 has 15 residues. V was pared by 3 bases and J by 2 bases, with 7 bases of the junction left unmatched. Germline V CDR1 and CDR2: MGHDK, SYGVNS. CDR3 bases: TGTGCCAGCAGTGAGTCCTGGGCGGGGGCCTACGAGCAGTACTTC. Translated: CASSESWAGAYEQYF.

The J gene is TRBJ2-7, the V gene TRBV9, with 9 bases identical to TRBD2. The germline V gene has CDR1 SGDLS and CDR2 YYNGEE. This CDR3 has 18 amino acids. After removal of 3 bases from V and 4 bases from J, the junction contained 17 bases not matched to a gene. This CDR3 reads CASSAHLGAGGHLYEQYF. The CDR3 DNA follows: TGTGCCAGCAGCGCCCACCTTGGGGCGGGGGGGCATTTGTACGAGCAGTACTTC.

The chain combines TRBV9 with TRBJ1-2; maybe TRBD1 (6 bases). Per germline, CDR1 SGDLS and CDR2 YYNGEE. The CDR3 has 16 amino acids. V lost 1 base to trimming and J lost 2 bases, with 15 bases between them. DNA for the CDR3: TGTGCCAGCAGCGTACGGGGGGACACCCGGAACTATGGCTACACCTTC. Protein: CASSVRGDTRNYGYTF.

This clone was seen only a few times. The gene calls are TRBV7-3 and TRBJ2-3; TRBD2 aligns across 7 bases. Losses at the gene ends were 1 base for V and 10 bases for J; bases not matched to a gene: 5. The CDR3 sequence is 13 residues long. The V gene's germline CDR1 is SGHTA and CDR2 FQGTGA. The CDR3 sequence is CASSLIGLESQYF. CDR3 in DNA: TGTGCCAGCAGCTTAATTGGACTAGAATCGCAGTATTTT.

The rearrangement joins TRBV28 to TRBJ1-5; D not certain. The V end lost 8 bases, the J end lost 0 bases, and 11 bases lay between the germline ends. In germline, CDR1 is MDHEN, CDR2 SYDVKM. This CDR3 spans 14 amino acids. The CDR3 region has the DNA TGTGCCAGCGTGGAGGTTTATAGCAATCAGCCCCAGCATTTT. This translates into CASVEVYSNQPQHF.

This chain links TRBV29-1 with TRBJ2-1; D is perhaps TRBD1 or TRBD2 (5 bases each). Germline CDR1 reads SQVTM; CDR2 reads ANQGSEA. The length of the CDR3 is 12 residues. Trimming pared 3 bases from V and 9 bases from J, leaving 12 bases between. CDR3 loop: CSVDPGASEQFF. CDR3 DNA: TGCAGCGTTGACCCCGGGGCGAGTGAGCAGTTCTTC.

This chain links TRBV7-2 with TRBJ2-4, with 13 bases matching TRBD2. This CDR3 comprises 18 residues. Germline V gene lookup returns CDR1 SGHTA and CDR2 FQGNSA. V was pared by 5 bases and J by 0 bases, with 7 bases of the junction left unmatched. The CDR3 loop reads CASSGGTSGTLAKNIQYF. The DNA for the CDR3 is TGTGCCAGCAGCGGCGGGACTAGCGGGACACTAGCCAAAAACATTCAGTACTTC.

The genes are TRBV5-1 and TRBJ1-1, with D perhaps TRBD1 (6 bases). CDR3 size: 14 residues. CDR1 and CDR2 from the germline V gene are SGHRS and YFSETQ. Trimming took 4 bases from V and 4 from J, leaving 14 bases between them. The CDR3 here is CASSQQGSGTEAFF. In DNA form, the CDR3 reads TGCGCCAGCAGCCAACAGGGTTCCGGCACTGAAGCTTTCTTT.

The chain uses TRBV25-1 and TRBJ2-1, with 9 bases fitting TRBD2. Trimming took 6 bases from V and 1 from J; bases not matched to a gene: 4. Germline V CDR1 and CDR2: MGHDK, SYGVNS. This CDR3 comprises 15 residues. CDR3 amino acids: CASRKAGGSYNEQFF. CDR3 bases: TGTGCCAGCAGGAAGGCGGGGGGGTCCTACAATGAGCAGTTCTTC.

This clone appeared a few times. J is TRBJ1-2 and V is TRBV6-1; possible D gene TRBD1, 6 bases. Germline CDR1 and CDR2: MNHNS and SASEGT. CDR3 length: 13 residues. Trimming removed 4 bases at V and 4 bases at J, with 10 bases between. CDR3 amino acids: CASSAKQGYGYTF. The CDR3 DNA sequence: TGTGCCAGCAGTGCCAAACAGGGCTATGGCTACACCTTC.

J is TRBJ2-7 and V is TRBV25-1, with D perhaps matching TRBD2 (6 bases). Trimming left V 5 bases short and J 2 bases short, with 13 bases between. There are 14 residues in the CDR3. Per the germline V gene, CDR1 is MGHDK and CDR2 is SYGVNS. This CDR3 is CASSRSGGPYEQYF. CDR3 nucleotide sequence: TGTGCCAGCAGTAGATCCGGGGGTCCCTACGAGCAGTACTTC.

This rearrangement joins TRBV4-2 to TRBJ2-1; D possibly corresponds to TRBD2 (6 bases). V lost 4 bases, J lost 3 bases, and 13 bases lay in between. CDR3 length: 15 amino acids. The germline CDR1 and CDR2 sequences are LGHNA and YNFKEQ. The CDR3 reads CASSLPGEYYNEQFF. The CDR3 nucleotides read TGTGCCAGCAGCCTACCGGGAGAGTACTACAATGAGCAGTTCTTC.

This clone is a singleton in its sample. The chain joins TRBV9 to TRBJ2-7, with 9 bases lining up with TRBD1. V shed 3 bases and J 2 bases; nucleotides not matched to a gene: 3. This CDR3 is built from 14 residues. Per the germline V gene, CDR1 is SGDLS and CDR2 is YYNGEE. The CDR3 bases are TGTGCCAGCAGCGATCGGACAGGGGCCTACGAGCAGTACTTC. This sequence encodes CASSDRTGAYEQYF. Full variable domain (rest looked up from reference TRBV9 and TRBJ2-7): DSGVTQTPKHLITATGQRVTLRCSPRSGDLSVYWYQQSLDQGLQFLIQYYNGEERAKGNILERFSAQQFPDLHSELNLSSLELGDSALYFCASSDRTGAYEQYFGPGTRLTVT.

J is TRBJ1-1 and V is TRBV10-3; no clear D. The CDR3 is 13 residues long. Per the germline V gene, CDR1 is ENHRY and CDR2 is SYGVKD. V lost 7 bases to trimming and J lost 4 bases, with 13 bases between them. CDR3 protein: CAITPTGSTEAFF. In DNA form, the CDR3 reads TGTGCCATCACTCCGACCGGAAGCACTGAAGCTTTCTTT.

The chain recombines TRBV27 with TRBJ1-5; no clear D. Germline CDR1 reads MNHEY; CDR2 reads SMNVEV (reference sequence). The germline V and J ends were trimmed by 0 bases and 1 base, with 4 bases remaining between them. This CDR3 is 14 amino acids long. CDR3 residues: CASSLSGSNQPQHF. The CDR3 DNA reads TGTGCCAGCAGTTTATCAGGGAGCAATCAGCCCCAGCATTTT.

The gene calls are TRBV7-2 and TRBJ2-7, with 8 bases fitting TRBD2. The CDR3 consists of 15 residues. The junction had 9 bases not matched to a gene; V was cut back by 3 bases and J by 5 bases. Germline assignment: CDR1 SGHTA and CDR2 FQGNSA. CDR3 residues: CASSFPGLAGNEQYF. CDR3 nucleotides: TGTGCCAGCAGCTTCCCAGGCCTAGCGGGTAACGAGCAGTACTTC.

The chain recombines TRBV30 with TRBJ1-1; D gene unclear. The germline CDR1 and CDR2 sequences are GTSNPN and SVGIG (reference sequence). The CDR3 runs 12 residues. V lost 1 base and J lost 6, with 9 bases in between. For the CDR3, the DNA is TGTGCCTGGAGTGAAAATCGTGCTGAAGCTTTCTTT. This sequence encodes CAWSENRAEAFF.

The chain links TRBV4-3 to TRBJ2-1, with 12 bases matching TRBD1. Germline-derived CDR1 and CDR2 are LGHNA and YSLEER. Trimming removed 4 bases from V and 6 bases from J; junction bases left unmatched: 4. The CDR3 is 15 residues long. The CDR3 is CASSRGTGGRNEQFF. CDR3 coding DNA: TGCGCCAGCAGCCGAGGGACAGGGGGCCGCAATGAGCAGTTCTTC.

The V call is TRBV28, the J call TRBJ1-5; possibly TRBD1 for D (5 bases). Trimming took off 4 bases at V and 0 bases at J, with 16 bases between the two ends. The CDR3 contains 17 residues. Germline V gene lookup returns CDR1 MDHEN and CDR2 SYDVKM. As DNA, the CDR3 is TGTGCCAGCAGTTCACATCGGACACCAAATAGCAATCAGCCCCAGCATTTT. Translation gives CASSSHRTPNSNQPQHF.

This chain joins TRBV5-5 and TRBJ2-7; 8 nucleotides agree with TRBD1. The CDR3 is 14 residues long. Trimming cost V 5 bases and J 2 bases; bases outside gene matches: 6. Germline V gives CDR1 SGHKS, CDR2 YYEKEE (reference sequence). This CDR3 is CASRYPGQAYEQYF. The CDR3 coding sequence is TGTGCCAGCAGATATCCGGGACAGGCCTACGAGCAGTACTTC.